These 18 T cell receptor beta chains came from one sample sequenced in a study of cytomegalovirus exposure and HLA in healthy donors. 60 Vbeta and 13 Jbeta primers were used in PCR. The method was immunoSEQ multiplex PCR; TCRdb's version includes in-frame clones alone and lacks a portion of them. The sample holds 150,000 to 200,000 clones, roughly 75% seen once. The sequenced sample was PBMCs. The receptor source for this set is a woman aged 40 to 50 in good health and CMV-seropositive.

This clone turned up a few times. The chain combines TRBV2 with TRBJ2-1; maybe TRBD2 (5 bases). Germline CDR1 reads SNHLY; CDR2 reads FYNNEI. This CDR3 comprises 15 residues. V was cut by 2 bases and J by 6 bases, with 14 bases left in between. As DNA, the CDR3 is TGTGCCAGCAGTGAAATGCGGGTTACGTCCAATGAGCAGTTCTTC. Its protein product is CASSEMRVTSNEQFF. Full variable domain (outside the CDR3, taken from reference TRBV2 and TRBJ2-1): EPEVTQTPSHQVTQMGQEVILRCVPISNHLYFYWYRQILGQKVEFLVSFYNNEISEKSEIFDDQFSVERPDGSNFTLKIRSTKLEDSAMYFCASSEMRVTSNEQFFGPGTRLTVL.

The rearrangement uses TRBV13 and TRBJ2-6, with D possibly matching TRBD2 (5 bases). Per germline, CDR1 PRHDT and CDR2 FYEKMQ (reference sequence). The CDR3 loop spans 17 amino acids. V was cut by 5 bases and J by 0 bases, with 14 bases left in between. CDR3 in DNA: TGTGCCAGCAGCCCCACGGTCGGGGACTCTGGGGCCAACGTCCTGACTTTC. Its translation: CASSPTVGDSGANVLTF.

V gene TRBV28 combines with J gene TRBJ2-7, with TRBD2 matching 11 bases. Per germline, CDR1 MDHEN and CDR2 SYDVKM. This CDR3 contains 15 residues. Losses at the gene ends were 6 bases for V and 0 bases for J; bases not matched to a gene: 4. This CDR3 reads CASSFTSGSSYEQYF. CDR3 DNA sequence: TGTGCCAGCAGCTTCACTAGCGGGAGCTCCTACGAGCAGTACTTC.

The V call is TRBV2, the J call TRBJ1-2; no clear D gene. The germline CDR1 and CDR2 sequences are SNHLY and FYNNEI. V lost 2 bases to trimming and J lost 10 bases, with 11 bases between them. The CDR3 consists of 12 residues. The CDR3 loop is CASSEWAEYYTF. The CDR3 DNA sequence: TGTGCCAGCAGTGAATGGGCCGAGTACTACACCTTC.

This chain connects TRBV6-1 to TRBJ2-7, with 7 bases that match TRBD2. Germline V CDR1 and CDR2: MNHNS, SASEGT. The CDR3 runs 14 residues. The junction had 2 bases not matched to a gene; V was cut back by 1 base and J by 2 bases. The CDR3 region has the DNA TGTGCCAGCAGTGAAGGGGGAGGGCCCTACGAGCAGTACTTC. Residues: CASSEGGGPYEQYF.

The chain carries TRBV7-3 and TRBJ2-1; TRBD2 matches 11 bases. Germline CDR1 SGHTA, CDR2 FQGTGA. The CDR3 covers 15 residues. V trimming: 8 bases; J trimming: 10 bases; junction bases outside the gene matches: 13. Written as DNA, the CDR3 is TGTGCCAGCGGCCCGACTAGCGGGGCGGGGAAGGAGCAGTTCTTC. As protein: CASGPTSGAGKEQFF.

This sequence joins TRBV19 and TRBJ2-1; 10 positions agree with TRBD2. Germline CDR1 is LNHDA and CDR2 is SQIVND (reference sequence). V lost 6 bases and J lost 8; bases outside the gene matches: 10. The CDR3 runs to 15 residues. The CDR3 is CASRGLEREGYEQFF. The DNA for the CDR3 is TGTGCCAGTAGAGGTCTCGAGCGGGAGGGCTATGAGCAGTTCTTC.

This chain uses TRBV19 with TRBJ2-4; TRBD2 matches at 9 bases. The CDR3 runs to 20 residues. The germline CDR1 and CDR2 sequences are LNHDA and SQIVND (reference sequence). J gave up 0 bases and V 4 bases, and 16 bases lay outside the gene matches. The CDR3 sequence: CASSTPLLREGGGAKNIQYF. The DNA of the CDR3 is TGTGCCAGTAGTACCCCCCTTTTGCGGGAGGGCGGAGGAGCCAAAAACATTCAGTACTTC.

In nucleotides, the CDR3 is TGTGCCAGCAGCCGAACAGGGAACACTGAAGCTTTCTTT. Translated: CASSRTGNTEAFF. The chain uses TRBV7-9 and TRBJ1-1, with D tentatively TRBD1 (5 bases). Trimming pared 5 bases from V and 1 base from J, leaving 8 bases between. The CDR3 extends over 13 amino acids. Germline V CDR1 and CDR2: SEHNR, FQNEAQ (reference sequence).

The rearrangement links TRBV21-1 to TRBJ2-1; the DNA was not compared with TRBD2, the D call given in the table. TRBV21-1 is a pseudogene segment. The CDR3 has 17 amino acids. CDR3 coding DNA: TGTGCCGGCTCATCGATCTTAGCGGGCTTGGCCTACAATGAGCAGTTCTTC. Amino acid sequence: CAGSSILAGLAYNEQFF.

The rearrangement uses TRBV9 and TRBJ2-1; TRBD1 matches at 7 bases. Germline values: CDR1 SGDLS, CDR2 YYNGEE. V was pared by 4 bases and J by 3 bases, with 10 bases of the junction left unmatched. This CDR3 comprises 16 residues. The CDR3 DNA reads TGTGCCAGCAGCCCCACGCCTCAGGGGGTCTACAATGAGCAGTTCTTC. Translating it yields CASSPTPQGVYNEQFF. The variable domain in full, with the rest retrieved from reference TRBV9 and TRBJ2-1, is DSGVTQTPKHLITATGQRVTLRCSPRSGDLSVYWYQQSLDQGLQFLIQYYNGEERAKGNILERFSAQQFPDLHSELNLSSLELGDSALYFCASSPTPQGVYNEQFFGPGTRLTVL.

This clone appeared a few times. The chain couples TRBV7-3 to TRBJ2-1; 7 nucleotides line up with TRBD2. J gave up 4 bases and V 5 bases, and 8 bases lay outside the gene matches. The CDR3 covers 15 residues. Looked up from germline, CDR1 is SGHTA and CDR2 is FQGTGA. The chain's CDR3 is CASSPFREVYNEQFF. The CDR3, as DNA: TGTGCCAGCAGCCCTTTCCGGGAGGTTTACAATGAGCAGTTCTTC.

V and J are TRBV11-2 and TRBJ2-7, with TRBD2 as a possible D gene (6 bases). The V end lost 0 bases, the J end lost 3 bases, and 12 bases lay between the germline ends. The CDR3 is 15 residues long. Looked up from germline, CDR1 is SGHAT and CDR2 is FQNNGV. The CDR3 reads CASSLDLRRDYEQYF. In DNA, the CDR3 is TGTGCCAGCAGCTTAGATTTGAGGAGGGACTACGAGCAGTACTTC.

The rearrangement joins TRBV5-8 to TRBJ2-7, with 10 bases fitting TRBD1. The CDR3 spans 16 residues. Unmatched junction bases numbered 6, after V lost 1 base and J lost 2 bases. The germline V gene encodes CDR1 SGHTS and CDR2 YDEGEE. This CDR3 is CASSLTRTGGTYEQYF. DNA for the CDR3: TGTGCCAGCAGCTTGACCCGGACAGGGGGGACCTACGAGCAGTACTTC.

With regard to this clone: Other DNA sequences of this sample code for an identical CDR3. The chain carries TRBV7-2 and TRBJ1-4; D uncertain. V dropped 5 bases and J dropped 3 bases, with 10 bases sitting between them. The CDR3 loop spans 14 amino acids. The germline gives CDR1 SGHTA, CDR2 FQGNSA. CDR3 protein: CASSLSRANEKLFF. The DNA of the CDR3 is TGTGCCAGCAGCCTCTCCCGGGCTAATGAAAAACTGTTTTTT. Supplemented by reference TRBV7-2 and TRBJ1-4, the full variable domain reads GAGVSQSPSNKVTEKGKDVELRCDPISGHTALYWYRQSLGQGLEFLIYFQGNSAPDKSGLPSDRFSAERTGGSVSTLTIQRTQQEDSAVYLCASSLSRANEKLFFGSGTQLSVL.

The chain joins TRBV19 to TRBJ2-1; TRBD1 might be the D (5 bases). The CDR3 contains 13 residues. CDR1 and CDR2 from the germline V gene are LNHDA and SQIVND (reference sequence). Between the trimmed V and J ends, which lost 5 bases and 9 bases, there was a span of 14 bases. The CDR3 protein is CASSLQGVGEQFF. DNA for the CDR3: TGTGCCAGTAGTCTTCAAGGGGTTGGTGAGCAGTTCTTC.

The CDR3 coding sequence is TGTGCCAGCAGCTTAGCGGGAGGGATTACCACCGGGGAGCTGTTTTTT. It codes for CASSLAGGITTGELFF. The V gene is TRBV11-1, the J gene TRBJ2-2, with 7 positions matching TRBD2. Germline trimming cut 0 bases from V and 4 bases from J; bases unmatched to any gene: 5. The germline V gene encodes CDR1 SGHAT and CDR2 FQDESV (reference sequence). The CDR3 contains 16 residues. Using reference TRBV11-1 and TRBJ2-2 for the parts outside the CDR3, the full variable domain is EAEVAQSPRYKITEKSQAVAFWCDPISGHATLYWYRQILGQGPELLVQFQDESVVDDSQLPKDRFSAERLKGVDSTLKIQPAELGDSAMYLCASSLAGGITTGELFFGEGSRLTVL.

The rearrangement joins TRBV29-1 to TRBJ2-6; D is uncertain. Germline CDR1 SQVTM, CDR2 ANQGSEA. Trimming took 3 bases from V and 0 from J, leaving 3 bases between them. This CDR3 is built from 13 residues. In DNA, the CDR3 is TGCAGCGTTGAGAGCTCTGGGGCCAACGTCCTGACTTTC. As protein: CSVESSGANVLTF.